The rows below give T cell receptor beta chains drawn from one sample of a study of blood T cell repertoires in COVID-19. TCRdb's copy holds only in-frame clones and misses some; the assay was immunoSEQ multiplex PCR. The sample yields 95,000 to 110,000 clones, about four fifths seen once. Sequencing was done on a sample of peripheral blood. These receptors were taken from a man in his 60s with acute or convalescent COVID-19. The CDR3 runs from the conserved cysteine through the conserved F or W. Each record gives: D gene, V gene, clone size, J gene, CDR3 length, CDR3 protein, CDR3 DNA. D genes are given only for firm matches. Some rows mark clone size as missing; the rest say once, few, many or name a class of expanded clone.

d_gene: TRBD2; v_gene: TRBV29-1; abundance: .; j_gene: TRBJ2-3; len: 17; CDR3aa: CSVEEGLAVVGTDTQYF; CDR3nt: TGCAGCGTTGAAGAGGGACTAGCGGTGGTCGGCACAGATACGCAGTATTTT
d_gene: .; v_gene: TRBV6-5; abundance: once; j_gene: TRBJ1-5; len: 12; CDR3aa: CASSSGNQPQHF; CDR3nt: TGTGCCAGCAGTTCCGGGAATCAGCCCCAGCATTTT
d_gene: .; v_gene: TRBV12-3/TRBV12-4; abundance: .; j_gene: TRBJ1-1; len: 12; CDR3aa: CASSFSNTEAFF; CDR3nt: TGTGCCAGCAGTTTCTCTAACACTGAAGCTTTCTTT
d_gene: TRBD1; v_gene: TRBV28; abundance: .; j_gene: TRBJ2-7; len: 15; CDR3aa: CASRPRDRVNYEQYF; CDR3nt: TGTGCCAGCAGACCCCGGGACAGGGTAAACTACGAGCAGTACTTC
d_gene: TRBD1; v_gene: TRBV28; abundance: .; j_gene: TRBJ1-6; len: 14; CDR3aa: CASSPRQGGSPLHF; CDR3nt: TGTGCCAGCAGTCCCAGACAGGGAGGTTCACCCCTCCACTTT
d_gene: TRBD1; v_gene: TRBV2; abundance: .; j_gene: TRBJ1-1; len: 16; CDR3aa: CASSLTGAPMNTEAFF; CDR3nt: TGTGCCAGCAGCTTGACAGGGGCCCCCATGAACACTGAAGCTTTCTTT
d_gene: TRBD2; v_gene: TRBV11-3; abundance: .; j_gene: TRBJ2-5; len: 16; CDR3aa: CASSKGTSGSGETQYF; CDR3nt: TGTGCCAGCAGCAAAGGGACTAGCGGGAGCGGGGAGACCCAGTACTTC
d_gene: .; v_gene: TRBV28; abundance: .; j_gene: TRBJ1-5; len: 12; CDR3aa: CASKASNQPQHF; CDR3nt: TGTGCCAGCAAAGCCAGCAATCAGCCCCAGCATTTT
d_gene: TRBD2; v_gene: TRBV7-3; abundance: .; j_gene: TRBJ2-7; len: 15; CDR3aa: CASSSGPGGGYEQYF; CDR3nt: TGTGCCAGCAGCTCCGGACCCGGGGGGGGCTACGAGCAGTACTTC
d_gene: .; v_gene: TRBV27; abundance: few; j_gene: TRBJ1-5; len: 15; CDR3aa: CASSFDNPIGQPQHF; CDR3nt: TGTGCCAGCAGTTTTGACAATCCAATCGGTCAGCCCCAGCATTTT
d_gene: TRBD2; v_gene: TRBV5-1; abundance: .; j_gene: TRBJ2-3; len: 15; CDR3aa: CASSFRGGSTDTQYF; CDR3nt: TGCGCCAGCAGCTTCCGCGGGGGGAGCACAGATACGCAGTATTTT
d_gene: .; v_gene: TRBV6-2/TRBV6-3; abundance: .; j_gene: TRBJ1-2; len: 11; CDR3aa: CASSYYEGYTF; CDR3nt: TGTGCCAGCAGTTACTATGAGGGCTACACCTTC
d_gene: .; v_gene: TRBV11-3; abundance: .; j_gene: TRBJ2-7; len: 13; CDR3aa: CASSLHRIGEQYF; CDR3nt: TGTGCCAGCAGCTTACACAGGATCGGCGAGCAGTACTTC
d_gene: TRBD1; v_gene: TRBV7-2; abundance: few; j_gene: TRBJ2-5; len: 17; CDR3aa: CASSLSSTGQGVQTQYF; CDR3nt: TGTGCCAGCAGCTTAAGCTCTACGGGACAGGGTGTACAGACCCAGTACTTC
d_gene: TRBD1; v_gene: TRBV19; abundance: .; j_gene: TRBJ1-1; len: 15; CDR3aa: CASSIVDRVNTEAFF; CDR3nt: TGTGCCAGTAGTATAGTTGACAGGGTGAACACTGAAGCTTTCTTT
d_gene: TRBD1; v_gene: TRBV7-9; abundance: .; j_gene: TRBJ1-1; len: 15; CDR3aa: CASSSRTGGIAEAFF; CDR3nt: TGTGCCAGCAGCTCTCGGACAGGGGGCATCGCTGAAGCTTTCTTT
d_gene: TRBD2; v_gene: TRBV5-1; abundance: .; j_gene: TRBJ2-5; len: 15; CDR3aa: CASTSSGARQETQYF; CDR3nt: TGCGCCAGCACCAGTAGCGGGGCCCGACAAGAGACCCAGTACTTC
d_gene: .; v_gene: TRBV14; abundance: .; j_gene: TRBJ2-3; len: 12; CDR3aa: CASSHYTDTQYF; CDR3nt: TGTGCCAGCAGCCATTACACAGATACGCAGTATTTT
d_gene: TRBD1; v_gene: TRBV6-1; abundance: .; j_gene: TRBJ1-2; len: 15; CDR3aa: CASSDRTGGFYGYTF; CDR3nt: TGTGCCAGCAGTGACAGGACAGGTGGCTTCTATGGCTACACCTTC
d_gene: .; v_gene: TRBV7-2; abundance: few; j_gene: TRBJ2-3; len: 15; CDR3aa: CASSLVEGFSDTQYF; CDR3nt: TGTGCCAGCAGCTTAGTGGAGGGATTTTCAGATACGCAGTATTTT
d_gene: .; v_gene: TRBV5-1; abundance: .; j_gene: TRBJ2-3; len: 12; CDR3aa: CASSRLEDTQYF; CDR3nt: TGCGCCAGCAGCCGACTGGAGGATACGCAGTATTTT
d_gene: .; v_gene: TRBV28; abundance: .; j_gene: TRBJ2-3; len: 13; CDR3aa: CASSLVFRDTQYF; CDR3nt: TGTGCCAGCAGTTTAGTCTTCCGAGATACGCAGTATTTT
d_gene: .; v_gene: TRBV30; abundance: once; j_gene: TRBJ1-1; len: 12; CDR3aa: CAWIYMNTEAFF; CDR3nt: TGTGCCTGGATATATATGAACACTGAAGCTTTCTTT
d_gene: .; v_gene: TRBV12-3/TRBV12-4; abundance: medium-sized; j_gene: TRBJ1-1; len: 13; CDR3aa: CASSWGMNTEAFF; CDR3nt: TGTGCCAGCAGTTGGGGCATGAACACTGAAGCTTTCTTT
d_gene: TRBD1; v_gene: TRBV6-1; abundance: .; j_gene: TRBJ1-3; len: 16; CDR3aa: CASSVRTGLFGNTIYF; CDR3nt: TGTGCCAGCAGTGTTCGGACAGGGCTCTTTGGAAACACCATATATTTT
d_gene: TRBD1; v_gene: TRBV19; abundance: .; j_gene: TRBJ2-1; len: 16; CDR3aa: CASSILRDREGNEQFF; CDR3nt: TGTGCCAGTAGTATCCTCAGGGACAGGGAAGGCAATGAGCAGTTCTTC
d_gene: .; v_gene: TRBV4-3; abundance: .; j_gene: TRBJ1-4; len: 17; CDR3aa: CASSQDLGGGTNEKLFF; CDR3nt: TGCGCCAGCAGCCAAGATCTGGGCGGGGGCACTAATGAAAAACTGTTTTTT
d_gene: TRBD2; v_gene: TRBV5-1; abundance: once; j_gene: TRBJ2-3; len: 16; CDR3aa: CASSLGLAGPTDTQYF; CDR3nt: TGCGCCAGCAGCCTAGGACTAGCGGGACCTACAGATACGCAGTATTTT
d_gene: .; v_gene: TRBV19; abundance: once; j_gene: TRBJ2-2; len: 16; CDR3aa: CASSASRGVRTGELFF; CDR3nt: TGTGCCAGTAGTGCCAGCCGGGGTGTTAGGACCGGGGAGCTGTTTTTT
d_gene: .; v_gene: TRBV7-9; abundance: .; j_gene: TRBJ1-6; len: 12; CDR3aa: CASSFSGVPLHF; CDR3nt: TGTGCCAGCAGCTTTTCAGGGGTACCCCTCCACTTT
d_gene: TRBD1; v_gene: TRBV4-1; abundance: few; j_gene: TRBJ2-3; len: 15; CDR3aa: CASSQAVQGVDTQYF; CDR3nt: TGCGCCAGCAGCCAAGCTGTACAGGGGGTAGATACGCAGTATTTT
d_gene: .; v_gene: TRBV5-5; abundance: .; j_gene: TRBJ2-1; len: 14; CDR3aa: CASSLLRTDNEQFF; CDR3nt: TGTGCCAGCAGCTTGCTGAGGACAGACAATGAGCAGTTCTTC
d_gene: TRBD1; v_gene: TRBV2; abundance: .; j_gene: TRBJ1-3; len: 16; CDR3aa: CASSRDRASSGNTIYF; CDR3nt: TGTGCCAGCAGCAGGGACAGGGCATCCTCTGGAAACACCATATATTTT
d_gene: TRBD2; v_gene: TRBV14; abundance: .; j_gene: TRBJ2-5; len: 16; CDR3aa: CASSQGGTSGGKTQYF; CDR3nt: TGTGCCAGCAGCCAAGGCGGGACTAGCGGGGGAAAGACCCAGTACTTC
d_gene: .; v_gene: TRBV4-3; abundance: .; j_gene: TRBJ1-2; len: 13; CDR3aa: CASSQSQGDGYTF; CDR3nt: TGCGCCAGCAGCCAATCACAGGGTGATGGCTACACCTTC
d_gene: TRBD2; v_gene: TRBV6-5; abundance: .; j_gene: TRBJ2-1; len: 12; CDR3aa: CASSSGLAKMFF; CDR3nt: TGTGCCAGCAGTTCGGGACTAGCGAAGATGTTCTTC
d_gene: .; v_gene: TRBV28; abundance: .; j_gene: TRBJ1-4; len: 21; CDR3aa: CASSFLTGLGELFSTNEKLFF; CDR3nt: TGTGCCAGCAGTTTCCTCACCGGACTCGGTGAACTTTTTTCAACTAATGAAAAACTGTTTTTT